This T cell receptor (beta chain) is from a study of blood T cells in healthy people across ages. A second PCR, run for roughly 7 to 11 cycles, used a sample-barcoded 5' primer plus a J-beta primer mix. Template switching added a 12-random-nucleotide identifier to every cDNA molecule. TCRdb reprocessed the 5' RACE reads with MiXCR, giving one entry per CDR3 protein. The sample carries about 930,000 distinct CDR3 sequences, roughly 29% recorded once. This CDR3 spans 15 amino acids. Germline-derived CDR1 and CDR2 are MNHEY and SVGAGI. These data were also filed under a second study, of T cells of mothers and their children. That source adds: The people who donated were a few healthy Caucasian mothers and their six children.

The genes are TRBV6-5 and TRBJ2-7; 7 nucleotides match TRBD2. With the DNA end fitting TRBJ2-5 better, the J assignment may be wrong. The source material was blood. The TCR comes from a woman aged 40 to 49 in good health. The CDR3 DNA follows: TGTGCCAGCAGTAGAACTAGCCCAGCGGGGGAGACCCAGTACTTC. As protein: CASSRTSPAGETQYF.